This T cell receptor (beta chain) derives from a study of blood T cell repertoires in COVID-19. Study-level information: From the United States, Italy and Spain came samples of acute and convalescent COVID-19. The analysed material was cDNA or gDNA that came from T cells, B-cell-depleted T cells, or PBMCs.

After removal of 6 bases from V and 0 bases from J, the junction contained 4 bases not matched to a gene. Germline assignment: CDR1 KGHSH and CDR2 LQKENI. CDR3 length: 15 residues. Libraries were prepared by immunoSEQ multiplex PCR; TCRdb keeps only in-frame clonotypes and omits some of them. Among 150,000 or so clones listed, 80% to 90% were seen once. This receptor was taken from a woman aged 35 to 49 with acute or convalescent COVID-19. V and J are TRBV18 and TRBJ1-5; 8 positions match TRBD1. Sequenced sample: peripheral blood. CDR3 region: CASSLQGASNQPQHF. The CDR3 bases are TGTGCCAGCTCGCTCCAGGGGGCTAGCAATCAGCCCCAGCATTTT.